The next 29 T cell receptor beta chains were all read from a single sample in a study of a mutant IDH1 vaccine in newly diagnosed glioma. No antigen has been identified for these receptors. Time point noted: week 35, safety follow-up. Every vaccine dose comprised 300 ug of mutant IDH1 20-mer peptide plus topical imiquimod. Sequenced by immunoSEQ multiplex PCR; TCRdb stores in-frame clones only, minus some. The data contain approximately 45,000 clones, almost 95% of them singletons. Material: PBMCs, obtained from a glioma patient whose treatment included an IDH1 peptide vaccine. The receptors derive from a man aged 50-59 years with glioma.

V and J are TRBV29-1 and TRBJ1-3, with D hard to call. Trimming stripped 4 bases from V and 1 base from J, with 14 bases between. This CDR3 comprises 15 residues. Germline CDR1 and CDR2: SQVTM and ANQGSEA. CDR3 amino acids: CSVVAATGSGNTIYF. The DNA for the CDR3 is TGCAGCGTTGTTGCCGCGACGGGGTCTGGAAACACCATATATTTT.

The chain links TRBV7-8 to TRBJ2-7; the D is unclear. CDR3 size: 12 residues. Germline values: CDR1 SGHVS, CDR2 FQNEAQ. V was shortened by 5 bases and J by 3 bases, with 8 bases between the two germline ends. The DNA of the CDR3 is TGTGCCAGCAGCCCGAGGATCTACGAGCAGTACTTC. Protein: CASSPRIYEQYF.

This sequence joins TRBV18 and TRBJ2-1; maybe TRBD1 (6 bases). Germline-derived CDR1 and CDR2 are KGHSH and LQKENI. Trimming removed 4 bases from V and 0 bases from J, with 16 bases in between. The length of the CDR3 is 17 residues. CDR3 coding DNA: TGTGCCAGCTCACGAATCGCGGACAGTAGCTCCTACAATGAGCAGTTCTTC. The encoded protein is CASSRIADSSSYNEQFF.

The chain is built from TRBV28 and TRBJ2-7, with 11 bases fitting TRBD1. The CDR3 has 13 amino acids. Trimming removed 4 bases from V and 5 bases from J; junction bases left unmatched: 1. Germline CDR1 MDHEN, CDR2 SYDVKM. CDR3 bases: TGTGCCAGCAGTTGGACAGGGGGCGACGAGCAGTACTTC. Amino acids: CASSWTGGDEQYF.

This chain's CDR3 is CASSEGLAGGPEYF. CDR3 nucleotides: TGTGCCAGCAGTGAGGGACTAGCGGGAGGGCCAGAGTATTTT. This chain links TRBV25-1 with TRBJ2-3; 16 bases line up with TRBD2. Germline V gene data show CDR1 as MGHDK and CDR2 as SYGVNS. With V trimmed by 3 bases and J by 13 bases, 4 bases remained unmatched. CDR3 length: 14 amino acids.

The CDR3 reads CASSRSADRSNEKLFF. In DNA form, the CDR3 reads TGCGCCAGCAGCCGCTCGGCGGACAGATCGAATGAAAAACTGTTTTTT. J is TRBJ1-4 and V is TRBV5-1; a weak D match, TRBD1 (6 bases). The germline V and J ends were trimmed by 4 bases and 5 bases, with 18 bases remaining between them. The CDR3 extends over 16 amino acids. Germline V gene data show CDR1 as SGHRS and CDR2 as YFSETQ.

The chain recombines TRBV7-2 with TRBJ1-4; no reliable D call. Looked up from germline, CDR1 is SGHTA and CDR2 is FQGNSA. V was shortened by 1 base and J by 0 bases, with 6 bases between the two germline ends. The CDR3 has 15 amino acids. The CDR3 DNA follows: TGTGCCAGCAGCTTAGGTACAACAACTAATGAAAAACTGTTTTTT. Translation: CASSLGTTTNEKLFF.

CDR3 protein: CASSPGAATSGANVLTF. The DNA for the CDR3 is TGCGCCAGCAGCCCAGGTGCAGCAACCTCTGGGGCCAACGTCCTGACTTTC. V usage is TRBV4-1 and J usage is TRBJ2-6; D ambiguous. The CDR3 has 17 residues. V lost 4 bases and J lost 0, with 13 bases in between. CDR1 and CDR2 from the germline V gene are MGHRA and YSYEKL.

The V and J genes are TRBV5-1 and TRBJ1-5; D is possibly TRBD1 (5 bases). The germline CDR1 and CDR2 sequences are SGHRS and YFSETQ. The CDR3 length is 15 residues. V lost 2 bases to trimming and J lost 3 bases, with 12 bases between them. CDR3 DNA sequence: TGCGCCAGCAGCTTCGAAGGGACTAACAATCAGCCCCAGCATTTT. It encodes CASSFEGTNNQPQHF.

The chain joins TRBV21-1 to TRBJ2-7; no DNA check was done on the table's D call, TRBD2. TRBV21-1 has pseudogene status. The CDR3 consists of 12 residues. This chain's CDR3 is CASRLNRREQYF. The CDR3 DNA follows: TGTGCCAGCCGCCTAAATAGGAGGGAGCAGTACTTC.

For the CDR3, the DNA is TGCGCCAGCAGACAGACGCCGGCTAACTATGGCTACACCTTC. It is translated as CASRQTPANYGYTF. V is TRBV5-1 and J is TRBJ1-2; no reliable D call. The V gene's germline CDR1 is SGHRS and CDR2 YFSETQ. V lost 5 bases to trimming and J lost 0 bases, with 11 bases between them. The CDR3 loop spans 14 amino acids.

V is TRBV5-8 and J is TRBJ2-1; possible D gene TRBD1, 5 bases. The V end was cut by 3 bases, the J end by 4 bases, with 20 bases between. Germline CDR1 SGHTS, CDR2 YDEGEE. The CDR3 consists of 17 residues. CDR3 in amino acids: CASSSIHDRTSYNEQFF. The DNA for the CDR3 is TGTGCCAGCAGCTCGATACATGACCGGACATCTTACAATGAGCAGTTCTTC.

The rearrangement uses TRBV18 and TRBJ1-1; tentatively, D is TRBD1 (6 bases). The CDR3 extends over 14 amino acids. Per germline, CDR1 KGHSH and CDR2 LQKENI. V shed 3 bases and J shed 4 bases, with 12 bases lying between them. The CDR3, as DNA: TGTGCCAGCTCACCTTCTCAGGGGATCACTGAAGCTTTCTTT. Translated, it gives CASSPSQGITEAFF.

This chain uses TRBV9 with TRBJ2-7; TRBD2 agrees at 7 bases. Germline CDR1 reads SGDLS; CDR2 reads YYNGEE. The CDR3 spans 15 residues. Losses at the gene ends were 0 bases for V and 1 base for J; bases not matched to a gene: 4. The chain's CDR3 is CASSVASGLSYEQYF. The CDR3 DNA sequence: TGTGCCAGCAGCGTAGCTAGCGGACTTTCCTACGAGCAGTACTTC.

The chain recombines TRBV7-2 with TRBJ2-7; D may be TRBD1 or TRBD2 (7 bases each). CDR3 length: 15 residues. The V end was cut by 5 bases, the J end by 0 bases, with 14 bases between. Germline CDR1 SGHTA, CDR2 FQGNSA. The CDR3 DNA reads TGTGCCAGCAGCCCGGGGGGACAGAGCTCCTACGAGCAGTACTTC. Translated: CASSPGGQSSYEQYF.

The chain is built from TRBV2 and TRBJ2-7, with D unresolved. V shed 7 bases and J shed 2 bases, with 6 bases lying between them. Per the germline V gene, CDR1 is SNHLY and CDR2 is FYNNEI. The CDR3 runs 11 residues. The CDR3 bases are TGTGCCAGCACCTCAACCTACGAGCAGTACTTC. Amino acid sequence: CASTSTYEQYF.

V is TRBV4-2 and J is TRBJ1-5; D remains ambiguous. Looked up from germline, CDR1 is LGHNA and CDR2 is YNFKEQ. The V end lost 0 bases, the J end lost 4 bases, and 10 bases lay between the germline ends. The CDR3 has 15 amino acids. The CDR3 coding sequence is TGTGCCAGCAGCCAAGATAGAACAGATAATCAGCCCCAGCATTTT. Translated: CASSQDRTDNQPQHF.

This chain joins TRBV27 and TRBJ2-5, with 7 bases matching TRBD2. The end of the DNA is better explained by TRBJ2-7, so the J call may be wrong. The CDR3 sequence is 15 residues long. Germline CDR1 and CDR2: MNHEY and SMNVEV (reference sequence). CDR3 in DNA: TGTGCCAGCAGTTTAGGAGGGAGGGCCTCCTACGAGCAGTACTTC. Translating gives CASSLGGRASYEQYF.

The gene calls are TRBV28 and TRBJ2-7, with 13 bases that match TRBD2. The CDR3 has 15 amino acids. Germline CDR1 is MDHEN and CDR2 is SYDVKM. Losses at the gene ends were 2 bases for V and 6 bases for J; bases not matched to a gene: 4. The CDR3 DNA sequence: TGTGCCAGCAGTTTAGGGACTAGCGGGACCCCCGAGCAGTACTTC. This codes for CASSLGTSGTPEQYF.

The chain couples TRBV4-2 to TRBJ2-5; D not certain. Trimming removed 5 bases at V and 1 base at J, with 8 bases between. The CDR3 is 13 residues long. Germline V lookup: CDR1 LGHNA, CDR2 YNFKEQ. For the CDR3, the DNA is TGTGCCAGCAGCGAGGTGGTCCAAGAGACCCAGTACTTC. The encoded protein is CASSEVVQETQYF.

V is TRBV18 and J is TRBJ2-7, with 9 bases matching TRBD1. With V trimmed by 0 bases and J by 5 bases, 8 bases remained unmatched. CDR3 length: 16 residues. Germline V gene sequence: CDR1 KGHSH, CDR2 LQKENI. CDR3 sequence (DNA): TGTGCCAGCTCACCACCGGGACAGGGAACCATCAACGAGCAGTACTTC. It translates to CASSPPGQGTINEQYF.

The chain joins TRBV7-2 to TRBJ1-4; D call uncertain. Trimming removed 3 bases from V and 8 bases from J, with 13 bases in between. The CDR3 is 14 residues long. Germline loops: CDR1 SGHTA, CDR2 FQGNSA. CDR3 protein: CASSFRWGGEKLFF. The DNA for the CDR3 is TGTGCCAGCAGCTTTCGATGGGGTGGGGAAAAACTGTTTTTT.

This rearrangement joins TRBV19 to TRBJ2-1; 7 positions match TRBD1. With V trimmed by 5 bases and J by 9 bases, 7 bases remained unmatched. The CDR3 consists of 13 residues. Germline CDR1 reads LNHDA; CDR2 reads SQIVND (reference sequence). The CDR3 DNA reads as TGTGCCAGTAGTTTACAACAGGGGTTTGAGCAGTTCTTC. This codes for CASSLQQGFEQFF.

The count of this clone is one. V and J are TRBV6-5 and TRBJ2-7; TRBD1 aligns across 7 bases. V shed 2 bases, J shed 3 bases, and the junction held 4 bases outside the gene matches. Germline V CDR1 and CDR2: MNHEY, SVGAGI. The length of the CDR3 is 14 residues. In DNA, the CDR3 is TGTGCCAGCAGTTACCTCCGACAGGGCTACGAGCAGTACTTC. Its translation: CASSYLRQGYEQYF.

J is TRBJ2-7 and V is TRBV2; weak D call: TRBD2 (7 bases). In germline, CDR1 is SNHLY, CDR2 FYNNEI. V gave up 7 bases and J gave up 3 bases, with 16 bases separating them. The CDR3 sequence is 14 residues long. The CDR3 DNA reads TGTGCCAGCAAGGGGGGGGCCCCGCACTACGAGCAGTACTTC. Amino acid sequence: CASKGGAPHYEQYF.

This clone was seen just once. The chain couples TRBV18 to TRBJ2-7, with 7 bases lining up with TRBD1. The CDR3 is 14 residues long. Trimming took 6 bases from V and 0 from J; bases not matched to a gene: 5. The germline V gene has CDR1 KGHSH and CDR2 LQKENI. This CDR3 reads CASSLGGSSYEQYF. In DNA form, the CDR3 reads TGTGCCAGCTCCTTAGGGGGCAGCTCCTACGAGCAGTACTTC.

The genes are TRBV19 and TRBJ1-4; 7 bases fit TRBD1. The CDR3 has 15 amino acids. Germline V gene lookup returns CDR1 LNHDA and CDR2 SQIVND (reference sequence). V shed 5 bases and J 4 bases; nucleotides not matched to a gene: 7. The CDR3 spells CASSAGTAYNEKLFF. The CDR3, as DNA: TGTGCCAGTAGTGCGGGGACAGCCTATAATGAAAAACTGTTTTTT.

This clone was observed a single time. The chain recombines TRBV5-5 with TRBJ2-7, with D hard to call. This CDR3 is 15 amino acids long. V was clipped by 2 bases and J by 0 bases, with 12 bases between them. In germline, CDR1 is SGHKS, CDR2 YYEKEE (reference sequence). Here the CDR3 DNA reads TGTGCCAGCAGCTTATCGGAGACGAGCTCCTACGAGCAGTACTTC. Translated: CASSLSETSSYEQYF.

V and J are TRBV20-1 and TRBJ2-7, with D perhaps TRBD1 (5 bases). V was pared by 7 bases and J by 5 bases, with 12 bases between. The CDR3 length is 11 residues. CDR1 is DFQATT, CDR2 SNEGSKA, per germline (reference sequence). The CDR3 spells CSGPGINEQYF. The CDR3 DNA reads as TGCAGTGGCCCAGGGATCAACGAGCAGTACTTC.